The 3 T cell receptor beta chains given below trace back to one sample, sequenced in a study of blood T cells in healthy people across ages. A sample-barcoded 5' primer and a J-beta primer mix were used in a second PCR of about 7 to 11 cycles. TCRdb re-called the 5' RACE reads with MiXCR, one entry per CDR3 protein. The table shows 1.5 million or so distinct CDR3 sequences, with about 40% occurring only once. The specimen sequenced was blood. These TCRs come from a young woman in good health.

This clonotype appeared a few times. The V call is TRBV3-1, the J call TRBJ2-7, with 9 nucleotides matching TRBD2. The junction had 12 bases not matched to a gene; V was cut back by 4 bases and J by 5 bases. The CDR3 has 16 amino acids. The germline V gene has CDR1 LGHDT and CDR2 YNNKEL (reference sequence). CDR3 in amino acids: CASSRRLAEPGNEQYF. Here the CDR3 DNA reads TGTGCCAGCAGCCGCCGACTAGCGGAGCCAGGGAACGAGCAGTACTTC.

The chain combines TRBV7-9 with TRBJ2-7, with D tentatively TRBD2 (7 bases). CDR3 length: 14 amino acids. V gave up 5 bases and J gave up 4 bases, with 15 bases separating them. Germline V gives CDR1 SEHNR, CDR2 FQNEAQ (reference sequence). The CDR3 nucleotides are TGTGCCAGCAGCCTAGGGGGGGCGGTGTACGAGCAGTACTTC. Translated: CASSLGGAVYEQYF.

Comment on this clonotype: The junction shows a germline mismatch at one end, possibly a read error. The CDR3 coding sequence is TGCAGTGCGGACTCGCGAACTAGCGGGGACACAGATACGCGGTATTTT. As protein: CSADSRTSGDTDTRYF. The chain combines TRBV20-1 with TRBJ2-3; 10 bases agree with TRBD2. The CDR3 spans 16 residues. CDR1 is DFQATT, CDR2 SNEGSKA, per germline (reference sequence).